This T cell receptor (beta chain) was identified in a study of blood T cells in healthy people across ages. Together with a sample-barcoded 5' primer, a J-beta primer mix was included in a second PCR lasting about 7 to 12 cycles. Each CDR3 protein is one row after TCRdb ran MiXCR on the 5' RACE reads. Among 540,000 or so distinct CDR3 sequences listed, 27% were seen once. Germline V gene sequence: CDR1 MDHEN, CDR2 SYDVKM. The CDR3 runs 14 residues. Unmatched junction bases numbered 5, after V lost 3 bases and J lost 3 bases. This TCR came from a woman between 65 and 79 years old in good health. The gene calls are TRBV28 and TRBJ2-7, with 7 positions matching TRBD1. Sequencing was performed on blood. CDR3 sequence: CASSLPGQIYEQYF. The CDR3 DNA is TGTGCCAGCAGTTTGCCGGGACAGATCTACGAGCAGTACTTC.